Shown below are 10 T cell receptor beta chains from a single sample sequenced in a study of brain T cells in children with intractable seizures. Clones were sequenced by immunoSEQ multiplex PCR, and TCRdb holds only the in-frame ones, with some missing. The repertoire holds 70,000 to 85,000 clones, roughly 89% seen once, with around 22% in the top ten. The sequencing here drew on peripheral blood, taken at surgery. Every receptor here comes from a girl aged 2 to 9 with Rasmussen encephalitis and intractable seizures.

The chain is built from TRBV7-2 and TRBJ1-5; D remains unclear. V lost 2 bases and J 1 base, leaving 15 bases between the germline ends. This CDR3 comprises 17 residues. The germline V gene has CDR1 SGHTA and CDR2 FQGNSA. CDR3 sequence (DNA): TGTGCCAGCAGCTTAAAAGTAGCAACCTCAAGCAATCAGCCCCAGCATTTT. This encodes CASSLKVATSSNQPQHF.

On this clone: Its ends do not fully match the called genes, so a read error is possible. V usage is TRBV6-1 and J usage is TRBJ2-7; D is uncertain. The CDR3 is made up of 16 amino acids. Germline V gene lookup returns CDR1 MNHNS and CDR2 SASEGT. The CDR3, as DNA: TGTGCCAGCAGTCAAGCTGTTCCTACGTTGCCCTACGAGCAGTACTTC. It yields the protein CASSQAVPTLPYEQYF.

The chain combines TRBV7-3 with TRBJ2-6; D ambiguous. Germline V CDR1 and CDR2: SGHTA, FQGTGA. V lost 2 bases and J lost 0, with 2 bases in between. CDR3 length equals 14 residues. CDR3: CASSLGSGANVLTF. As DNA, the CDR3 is TGTGCCAGCAGCTTAGGCTCTGGGGCCAACGTCCTGACTTTC. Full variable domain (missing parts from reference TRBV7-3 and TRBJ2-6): GAGVSQTPSNKVTEKGKYVELRCDPISGHTALYWYRQSLGQGPEFLIYFQGTGAADDSGLPNDRFFAVRPEGSVSTLKIQRTERGDSAVYLCASSLGSGANVLTFGAGSRLTVL.

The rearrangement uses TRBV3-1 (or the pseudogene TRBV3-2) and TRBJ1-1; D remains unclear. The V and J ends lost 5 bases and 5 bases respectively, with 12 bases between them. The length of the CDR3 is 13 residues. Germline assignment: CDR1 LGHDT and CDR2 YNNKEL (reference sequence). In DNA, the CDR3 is TGTGCCAGCAGCTACCTTGACGGTACTGAAGCTTTCTTT. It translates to CASSYLDGTEAFF.

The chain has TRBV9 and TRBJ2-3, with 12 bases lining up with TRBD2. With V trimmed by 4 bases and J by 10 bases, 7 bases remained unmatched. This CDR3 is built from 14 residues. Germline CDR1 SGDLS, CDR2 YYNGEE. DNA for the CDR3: TGTGCCAGCAGCCCACGACTAGCGGGGGTAGCGCAGTATTTT. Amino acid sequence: CASSPRLAGVAQYF.

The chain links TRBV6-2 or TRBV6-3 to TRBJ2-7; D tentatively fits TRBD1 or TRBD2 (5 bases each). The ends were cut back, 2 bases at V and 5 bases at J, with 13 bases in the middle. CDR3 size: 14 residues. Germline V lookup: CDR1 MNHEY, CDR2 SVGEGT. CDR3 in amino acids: CASSYRKRDDEQYF. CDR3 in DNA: TGTGCCAGCAGTTACCGAAAAAGGGACGACGAGCAGTACTTC.

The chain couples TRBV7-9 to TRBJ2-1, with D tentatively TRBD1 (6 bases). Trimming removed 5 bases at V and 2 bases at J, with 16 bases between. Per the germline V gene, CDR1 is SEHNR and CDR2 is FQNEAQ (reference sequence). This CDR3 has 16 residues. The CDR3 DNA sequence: TGTGCCAGCAGCACATATACAGGGATGGCCTACAATGAGCAGTTCTTC. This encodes CASSTYTGMAYNEQFF.

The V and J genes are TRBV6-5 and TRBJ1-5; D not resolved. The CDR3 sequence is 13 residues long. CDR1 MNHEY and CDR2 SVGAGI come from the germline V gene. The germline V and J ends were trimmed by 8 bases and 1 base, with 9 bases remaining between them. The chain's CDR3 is CASARNSNQPQHF. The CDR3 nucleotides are TGTGCCAGCGCCAGGAACAGCAATCAGCCCCAGCATTTT.

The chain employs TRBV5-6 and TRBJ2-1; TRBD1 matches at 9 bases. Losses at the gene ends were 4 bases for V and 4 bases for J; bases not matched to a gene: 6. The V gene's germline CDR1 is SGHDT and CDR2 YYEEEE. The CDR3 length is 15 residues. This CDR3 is CASSGDRGGYNEQFF. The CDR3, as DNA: TGTGCCAGCAGCGGAGACAGGGGGGGATACAATGAGCAGTTCTTC.

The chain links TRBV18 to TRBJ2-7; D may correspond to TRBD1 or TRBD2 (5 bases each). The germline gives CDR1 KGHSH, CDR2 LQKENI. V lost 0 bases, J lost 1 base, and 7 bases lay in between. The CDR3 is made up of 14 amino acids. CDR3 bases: TGTGCCAGCTCACCACCGAGGGGATCCTACGAGCAGTACTTC. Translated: CASSPPRGSYEQYF.